The rows below give T cell receptor beta chains drawn from one sample of a study of blood T cell repertoires in COVID-19. Clones were read by immunoSEQ multiplex PCR, and TCRdb kept only the in-frame ones, dropping some. The table shows approximately 260,000 clones, with over 80% occurring only once. Specimen: peripheral blood. The source of these receptors is a man in his sixties who had recovered from COVID-19. CDR3s include the opening cysteine and the closing phenylalanine or tryptophan. D genes are given only for firm matches.

v_call	d_call	j_call	cdr3_aa
TRBV3-1/TRBV3-2	TRBD2	TRBJ2-6	CASSRGRSGRFVLTF
TRBV24-1	TRBD2	TRBJ2-1	CATSDRGGAVNEQFF
TRBV7-2	TRBD2	TRBJ2-1	CASSPPGLAGGRGNEQFF
TRBV10-3	TRBD2	TRBJ2-1	CAISAPGLAVSYNEQFF
TRBV15	.	TRBJ1-2	CATSRAGATANYGYTF
TRBV18	.	TRBJ1-6	CASSRDRKNSPLHF
TRBV2	.	TRBJ1-4	CASSEEGGGRLFF
TRBV15	.	TRBJ2-1	CATSGGLDFSEQFF
TRBV24-1	.	TRBJ1-5	CATSSGGNQPQHF
TRBV11-2	TRBD2	TRBJ2-3	CASSLLAGGVTDTQYF
TRBV24-1	.	TRBJ2-7	CATSEGARVEQYF
TRBV2	.	TRBJ1-1	CASSDQGYTEAFF
TRBV6-6	.	TRBJ1-2	CASRQTGQTYGYTF
TRBV5-4	TRBD1	TRBJ2-2	CASSLDRTNTGELFF
TRBV6-1	TRBD1	TRBJ1-5	CASSEPTGDSANWPQHF
TRBV27	TRBD1	TRBJ2-7	CASSLSRDRWYF
TRBV7-9	.	TRBJ1-6	CASSWGGLGSPLHF
TRBV15	TRBD1	TRBJ2-3	CATSTSQGATDTQYF
TRBV2	TRBD2	TRBJ2-5	CASLVGAGGPLETQYF
TRBV7-2	TRBD2	TRBJ2-5	CASSPGLAGNQETQYF
TRBV6-5	.	TRBJ2-7	CAHRRGPDTTYEQYF
TRBV6-1	.	TRBJ1-4	CASSEGMGATNEKLFF
TRBV4-1	.	TRBJ2-7	CASSPWADSSSYEQYF
TRBV7-6	.	TRBJ2-3	CASSLLRQTTDTQYF
TRBV18	.	TRBJ1-4	CASSPGLGEKLFF
TRBV30	.	TRBJ2-7	CALIETGYEQYF
TRBV7-8	.	TRBJ1-5	CASSQRGGWKSNQPQHF
TRBV7-3	.	TRBJ1-1	CASSLGQQNTEAFF
TRBV11-2	TRBD1	TRBJ1-3	CASSSIRDRGLGNTIYF
TRBV28	TRBD2	TRBJ2-1	CASSFPRGGNEQFF
TRBV6-4	.	TRBJ1-2	CASSDFAGADGYTF
TRBV10-3	.	TRBJ1-4	CAIRPSGGLNEKLFF
TRBV27	TRBD2	TRBJ2-5	CASSLSRGTSGVETQYF
TRBV5-1	.	TRBJ1-1	CASSQNTGNTEAFF
TRBV12-3/TRBV12-4	.	TRBJ2-1	CASSLYTAEQFF
TRBV14	.	TRBJ2-3	CASSQQGLSQFF
TRBV10-3	.	TRBJ2-7	CAIGVTSPPEQYF
TRBV12-3/TRBV12-4	.	TRBJ2-2	CASSPSTGELFF
TRBV27	.	TRBJ2-1	CASSLTPSYNEQFF
TRBV6-5	.	TRBJ1-2	CASKLKDRSYYGYTF
TRBV7-3	.	TRBJ1-2	CASSFSGGMGYTF
TRBV7-9	.	TRBJ2-3	CASRTPSGDTQYF
TRBV28	TRBD1	TRBJ1-1	CASSKPTGGTTEAFF
TRBV6-5	TRBD2	TRBJ2-1	CASSRTSGGRNEQFF
TRBV6-6	TRBD1	TRBJ1-1	CASRRDREDTEAFF
TRBV4-1	TRBD2	TRBJ2-1	CASSLSGSFSYNEQFF
TRBV6-5	TRBD1	TRBJ2-3	CASIPGTASTDTQYF
TRBV18	.	TRBJ2-2	CASGARTTNTGELFF
TRBV5-6	.	TRBJ2-1	CASSSLGEGGSYNEQFF
TRBV6-5	TRBD1	TRBJ1-2	CASSRTGTGAYGYTF